The 18 T cell receptor beta chains presented below share a single source sample, sequenced in a study of CD8 T cells in ankylosing spondylitis. TCRdb independently ran MiXCR on the 5' RACE reads; one entry per CDR3 protein. The table has under 35,000 distinct CDR3 sequences, 6.5% to 9% seen once. Sequencing was performed on blood, either unsorted or a sorted T cell fraction (not recorded which). These receptors were taken from a male donor with ankylosing spondylitis or in good health (not recorded which).

This rearrangement joins TRBV6-6 to TRBJ2-2, with TRBD2 as a possible D gene (6 bases). V lost 7 bases and J 5 bases, leaving 11 bases between the germline ends. The germline CDR1 and CDR2 sequences are MNHNY and SVGAGI (reference sequence). CDR3 length: 13 residues. Here the CDR3 reads CASTIAETGELFF. The CDR3 nucleotides are TGTGCCAGCACTATAGCGGAGACCGGGGAGCTGTTTTTT.

In this sample, this clonotype turned up many times. The rearrangement links TRBV6-5 to TRBJ1-2; D unclear. Germline V gene data show CDR1 as MNHEY and CDR2 as SVGAGI. This CDR3 spans 17 amino acids. V was shortened by 4 bases and J by 1 base, with 19 bases between the two germline ends. CDR3: CASSSEWAVRLNYGYTF. In nucleotides, the CDR3 is TGTGCCAGCAGTTCGGAATGGGCAGTACGACTTAACTATGGCTACACCTTC.

This clonotype was observed at least ten times. V usage is TRBV6-5 and J usage is TRBJ2-3; 10 positions match TRBD2. This CDR3 comprises 17 residues. Germline CDR1 is MNHEY and CDR2 is SVGAGI. V was clipped by 0 bases and J by 1 base; unmatched bases: 4. For the CDR3, the DNA is TGTGCCAGCAGTTACTCAACCGGGACTAGCGGCACAGATACGCAGTATTTT. Translating gives CASSYSTGTSGTDTQYF.

The V call is TRBV7-9, the J call TRBJ1-2, with 7 bases matching TRBD1. This CDR3 is 14 amino acids long. Per germline, CDR1 SEHNR and CDR2 FQNEAQ (reference sequence). The junction had 3 bases not matched to a gene; V was cut back by 5 bases and J by 0 bases. Here the CDR3 DNA reads TGTGCCAGCAGCCGGGGACAGACTAACTATGGCTACACCTTC. Its translation is CASSRGQTNYGYTF. Full variable domain (remainder filled in from reference TRBV7-9 and TRBJ1-2): DTGVSQNPRHKITKRGQNVTFRCDPISEHNRLYWYRQTLGQGPEFLTYFQNEAQLEKSRLLSDRFSAERPKGSFSTLEIQRTEQGDSAMYLCASSRGQTNYGYTFGSGTRLTVV.

The chain combines TRBV5-6 with TRBJ1-2, with D tentatively TRBD1 (5 bases). The CDR3 is 15 amino acids. With 1 base removed from V and 2 bases from J, the gap between germline ends came to 12 bases. CDR1 and CDR2 from the germline V gene are SGHDT and YYEEEE. CDR3 DNA: TGTGCCAGCAGCTTGCAGGGCTTGGGGAACTATGGCTACACCTTC. Protein sequence: CASSLQGLGNYGYTF.

This clonotype was seen ten or more times. The gene calls are TRBV15 and TRBJ2-3; D ambiguous. The V gene lost 0 bases and the J gene lost 8 bases, with 18 bases spanning the gap. Germline V gene data show CDR1 as LNHNV and CDR2 as YYDKDF (reference sequence). The CDR3 totals 16 residues. The DNA for the CDR3 is TGTGCCACCAGCAGAGACGACCTCCTGACGCCGGCTACGCAGTATTTT. Amino acids: CATSRDDLLTPATQYF.

This clonotype has at least ten counts. This sequence joins TRBV4-2 and TRBJ1-2; D might be TRBD1 (6 bases). CDR3 length: 15 amino acids. Trimming stripped 1 base from V and 4 bases from J, with 13 bases between. Germline CDR1 LGHNA, CDR2 YNFKEQ. The CDR3 reads CASSQGGGLSYGYTF. For the CDR3, the DNA is TGTGCCAGCAGCCAAGGGGGGGGGCTGAGCTATGGCTACACCTTC.

This clonotype was detected many times. The chain joins TRBV6-2 or TRBV6-3 to TRBJ2-2, with D perhaps given as TRBD1 or TRBD2 (5 bases each). Trimming stripped 0 bases from V and 4 bases from J, with 9 bases between. Germline V gene data show CDR1 as MNHEY and CDR2 as SVGEGT. CDR3 length: 15 residues. This chain's CDR3 is CASSYSAGSTGELFF. In DNA, the CDR3 is TGTGCCAGCAGTTACTCTGCAGGGAGCACCGGGGAGCTGTTTTTT.

At least ten counts were recorded for this clonotype. V usage is TRBV6-6 and J usage is TRBJ2-7; D possibly matches TRBD1 or TRBD2 (5 bases each). Germline loops: CDR1 MNHNY, CDR2 SVGAGI (reference sequence). V lost 2 bases and J 7 bases, leaving 9 bases between the germline ends. The CDR3 is made up of 12 amino acids. CDR3 region: CASSYPGREQYF. In DNA form, the CDR3 reads TGTGCCAGCAGTTACCCGGGACGGGAGCAGTACTTC.

This clonotype was seen ten or more times. V gene TRBV29-1 combines with J gene TRBJ2-3; D is perhaps TRBD1 (5 bases). The CDR3 runs 13 residues. Germline CDR1 is SQVTM and CDR2 is ANQGSEA. With 0 bases removed from V and 8 bases from J, the gap between germline ends came to 12 bases. The CDR3 region is CSVEDYRRGTQYF. CDR3 nucleotides: TGCAGCGTTGAAGATTACAGGCGCGGTACGCAGTATTTT.

There are many counts of this clonotype. The CDR3 loop reads CSVRSSSSYEQYF. For the CDR3, the DNA is TGCAGCGTTCGTTCTTCTAGCTCCTACGAGCAGTACTTC. This chain joins TRBV29-1 and TRBJ2-7; no clear D gene. V lost 5 bases to trimming and J lost 0 bases, with 11 bases between them. The germline CDR1 and CDR2 sequences are SQVTM and ANQGSEA. CDR3 length: 13 residues.

This clonotype was seen ten or more times. The chain recombines TRBV28 with TRBJ1-5; D ambiguous. Trimming left V 5 bases short and J 7 bases short, with 18 bases between. The CDR3 covers 15 residues. Germline V CDR1 and CDR2: MDHEN, SYDVKM. CDR3 sequence: CASSPGLELSQPQHF. The CDR3 DNA follows: TGTGCCAGCAGTCCAGGTCTGGAATTGAGCCAGCCCCAGCATTTT.

This sequence joins TRBV12-3 or TRBV12-4 and TRBJ2-7, with TRBD1 as a possible D gene (5 bases). The V gene lost 4 bases and the J gene lost 2 bases, with 12 bases spanning the gap. CDR3 length equals 14 residues. The CDR3 loop is CASSSPTVAYEQYF. The CDR3 DNA sequence: TGTGCCAGCAGTTCCCCGACAGTAGCCTACGAGCAGTACTTC.

This clonotype was counted at least ten times. V and J are TRBV5-1 and TRBJ1-1; no definite D call. The V end lost 1 base, the J end lost 5 bases, and 15 bases lay between the germline ends. Germline CDR1 and CDR2: SGHRS and YFSETQ. CDR3 size: 15 residues. The CDR3 DNA sequence: TGCGCCAGCAGCTTGTCCGGAGAGGTTGGGACTGAAGCTTTCTTT. Amino acid sequence: CASSLSGEVGTEAFF.

In this sample, this clonotype turned up many times. The chain uses TRBV21-1 and TRBJ1-4; TRBD1 is the table's D call and was not checked against the DNA. TRBV21-1 is a listed pseudogene. CDR3 length: 16 amino acids. The CDR3 DNA sequence: TGTGCCAGCAGCCTCGGACAGAAAGCAACTAATGAAAAACTGTTTTTT. Protein sequence: CASSLGQKATNEKLFF.

The gene calls are TRBV29-1 and TRBJ2-3, with D possibly TRBD2 on 5 matching bases. The CDR3 loop spans 13 amino acids. CDR1 is SQVTM, CDR2 ANQGSEA, per germline. V shed 4 bases and J shed 2 bases, with 10 bases lying between them. The CDR3 here is CSVVAPFTDTQYF. The CDR3 coding sequence is TGCAGCGTTGTAGCGCCATTCACAGATACGCAGTATTTT.

Ten or more counts support this clonotype. This chain links TRBV29-1 with TRBJ2-5; 11 positions match TRBD2. Germline-derived CDR1 and CDR2 are SQVTM and ANQGSEA. The CDR3 sequence is 15 residues long. V lost 6 bases, J lost 6 bases, and 12 bases stayed unmatched. The CDR3 DNA is TGCAGCGTGGGGGATAGCGGGAGGGCCCCGAAGACCCAGTACTTC. Residues: CSVGDSGRAPKTQYF.

In this sample, this clonotype turned up many times. The chain is built from TRBV24-1 and TRBJ2-1; no firm D call. The CDR3 sequence is 13 residues long. The V and J ends lost 3 bases and 6 bases respectively, with 8 bases between them. CDR1 is KGHDR, CDR2 SFDVKD, per germline. CDR3 DNA sequence: TGTGCCACCAGTGATAGCAGCCTCAATGAGCAGTTCTTC. Translation gives CATSDSSLNEQFF.